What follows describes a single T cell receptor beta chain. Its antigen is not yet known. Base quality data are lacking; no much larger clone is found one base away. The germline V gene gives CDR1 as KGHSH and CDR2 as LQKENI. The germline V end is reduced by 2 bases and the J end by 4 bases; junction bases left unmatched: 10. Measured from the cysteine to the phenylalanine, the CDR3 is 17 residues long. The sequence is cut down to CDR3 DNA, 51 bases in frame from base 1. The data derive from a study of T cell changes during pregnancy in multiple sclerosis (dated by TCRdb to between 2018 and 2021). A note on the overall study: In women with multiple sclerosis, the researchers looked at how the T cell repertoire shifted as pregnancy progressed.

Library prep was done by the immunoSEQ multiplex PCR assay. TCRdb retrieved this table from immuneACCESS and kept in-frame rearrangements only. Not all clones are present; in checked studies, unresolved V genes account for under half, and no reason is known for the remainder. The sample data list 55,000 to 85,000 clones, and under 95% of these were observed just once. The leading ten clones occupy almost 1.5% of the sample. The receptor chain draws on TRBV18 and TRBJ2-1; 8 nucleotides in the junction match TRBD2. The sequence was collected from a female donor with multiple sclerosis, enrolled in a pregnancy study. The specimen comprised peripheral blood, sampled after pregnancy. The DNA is TGTGCCAGCTCACCATCAGCCCCAGGGACTAGGTACAATGAGCAGTTCTTC. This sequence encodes CASSPSAPGTRYNEQFF.